Shown below are 24 T cell receptor beta chains from a single sample sequenced in a study of tumor and adjacent non-tumor tissue in lung cancer. The library came from three nested PCR rounds adapted from ARM-PCR protocols. One entry per CDR3 protein, called by TCRdb with MiXCR from the multiplex PCR reads. The sample holds tens of thousands of distinct CDR3 sequences, just under 75% seen once. RNA was extracted from bulk tissue without any cell sorting. This non-tumor lung sample came from over 3 cm beyond the tumor edge. The specimen sequenced was distant non-tumor lung tissue. The receptor source for this set is a woman aged 55-69 years with non-small cell lung cancer.

The table lists this clonotype with many counts. V usage is TRBV11-2 and J usage is TRBJ2-5; D gene unclear. This CDR3 region has 13 residues. The germline gives CDR1 SGHAT, CDR2 FQNNGV. V was clipped by 0 bases and J by 7 bases, with 9 bases between them. CDR3 nucleotide sequence: TGTGCCAGCAGCTTAGATATAAAGGCGACCCAGTACTTC. Translated: CASSLDIKATQYF. Filled out from reference TRBV11-2 and TRBJ2-5, the complete variable domain reads EAGVAQSPRYKIIEKRQSVAFWCNPISGHATLYWYQQILGQGPKLLIQFQNNGVVDDSQLPKDRFSAERLKGVDSTLKIQPAKLEDSAVYLCASSLDIKATQYFGPGTRLLVL.

A note on this clonotype: The junction differs from germline at one of its ends, possibly a read error. This chain links TRBV6-2 or TRBV6-3 with TRBJ2-5; D call uncertain. CDR1 is MNHEY and CDR2 is SVGEGT in the germline V gene. The CDR3 runs 14 residues. The CDR3 DNA is TGTGCCAGTAAAAAAACTGCCCAACAAGAGACCCAGGACTTC. Its protein product is CASKKTAQQETQDF.

This clonotype was detected only once. A junction boundary mismatches the germline segment, possibly from a read error. This rearrangement joins TRBV7-9 to TRBJ1-1; D may be TRBD1 (6 bases). Germline V gives CDR1 SEHNR, CDR2 FQNEAQ (reference sequence). This CDR3 is built from 13 residues. The CDR3 nucleotides read TGTGTCAGCAGCCCCGGTCAGGGGATAAGGACTTTCTTT. Its protein is CVSSPGQGIRTFF. The full variable domain, in which reference TRBV7-9 and TRBJ1-1 provide the parts outside the CDR3, is DTGVSQNPRHKITKRGQNVTFRCDPISEHNRLYWYRQTLGQGPEFLTYFQNEAQLEKSRLLSDRFSAERPKGSFSTLEIQRTEQGDSAMYLCVSSPGQGIRTFFGQGTRLTVV.

In the case of this clonotype: The conserved phenylalanine or tryptophan normally closing the CDR3 is absent here, so this likely arose from a read error. The gene calls are TRBV5-5 and TRBJ1-1, with D tentatively TRBD1 (5 bases). This CDR3 spans 14 amino acids. The germline gives CDR1 SGHKS, CDR2 YYEKEE (reference sequence). CDR3 protein: CANSPVGAHTEAFY. In nucleotides, the CDR3 is TGTGCCAACAGCCCGGTAGGGGCACACACTGAAGCTTTCTAT.

As regards this clonotype: The junction and the germline gene differ at one end; a read error may be behind it. The CDR3 loop is CASSFVGRRNQSQHF. The CDR3, as DNA: TGTGCCAGCAGCTTTGTTGGGCGGCGCAATCAGTCCCAACATTTT. The V gene is TRBV6-6, the J gene TRBJ1-5; no clear D. CDR1 and CDR2 from the germline V gene are MNHNY and SVGAGI (reference sequence). There are 15 residues in the CDR3.

To note about this clonotype: A single base separates this from a much larger clone, so it may be a read error. The genes are TRBV4-3 and TRBJ2-7; unclear D gene. The germline V gene encodes CDR1 LGHNA and CDR2 YSLEER. The CDR3 loop spans 14 amino acids. The CDR3 DNA reads as TGCGCCAGCAACCAAGATTTGGGGTCCTACGGGCAGTACTTC. Protein: CASNQDLGSYGQYF.

About this clonotype: A much larger clone lies one base from this, so it may be a read error. V usage is TRBV4-3 and J usage is TRBJ2-7; the D is unclear. Germline CDR1 reads LGHNA; CDR2 reads YSLEER. This CDR3 contains 15 residues. CDR3 nucleotide sequence: TGCGCCAGCAGCCAAGAAGGCACAAAGTTGGCCGAGCGGTACTTC. Translation gives CASSQEGTKLAERYF.

This clonotype was observed many times. V gene TRBV6-5 combines with J gene TRBJ1-1; perhaps TRBD1 as D (5 bases). V shed 4 bases and J shed 0 bases, with 15 bases lying between them. CDR1 and CDR2 from the germline V gene are MNHEY and SVGAGI. CDR3 length equals 16 residues. DNA for the CDR3: TGTGCCAGCAGTTCGACAGAGTCTGACATGAACACTGAAGCTTTCTTT. Amino acids: CASSSTESDMNTEAFF.

In its sample, this clonotype was seen many times. The chain combines TRBV5-4 with TRBJ2-1, with a tentative D call TRBD2 (5 bases). Trimming pared 4 bases from V and 10 bases from J, leaving 24 bases between. Germline CDR1 is SGHNT and CDR2 is YYREEE (reference sequence). The CDR3 has 16 amino acids. The DNA of the CDR3 is TGTGCCAGCAGCGTAGCGACAACACGCACTAGGAAAGAGCAGTTCTTC. Protein product: CASSVATTRTRKEQFF.

As concerns this clonotype: The CDR3 end shows no conserved phenylalanine or tryptophan, and so a read error is likely. The chain combines TRBV11-1 with TRBJ2-5; D unclear. Germline V gives CDR1 SGHAT, CDR2 FQDESV (reference sequence). The CDR3 has 14 residues. This chain's CDR3 is CTSSVTTWGETQYI. The CDR3 DNA is TGTACCAGCAGCGTGACGACCTGGGGAGAGACCCAGTACATC.

As concerns this clonotype: Since no conserved phenylalanine or tryptophan closes the CDR3, a read error is the likely cause. This chain links TRBV29-1 with TRBJ2-5; no clear D gene. Germline V lookup: CDR1 SQVTM, CDR2 ANQGSEA. There are 12 residues in the CDR3. The CDR3 DNA sequence: TGCATCGTTGGGGTCCGACAAGAGACCCAGTACTTA. The encoded protein is CIVGVRQETQYL.

This clonotype was picked up a small number of times. One base away lies a much larger clone, so this may be a sequencing read error. The chain links TRBV20-1 to TRBJ2-1; D may be TRBD2 (5 bases). Germline values: CDR1 DFQATT, CDR2 SNEGSKA (reference sequence). The CDR3 has 12 amino acids. For the CDR3, the DNA is TGCAGTGCTAGAGATTTGAGGGCTGAGCGGTTCTTC. It is translated as CSARDLRAERFF.

Comments on this clonotype: The conserved phenylalanine or tryptophan normally closing the CDR3 is absent here, so this likely arose from a read error. In nucleotides, the CDR3 is TGTGCCAGCAGCGACCCAGTGGCTAGTGCCAAAAACATTCAGTACTTG. Its protein product is CASSDPVASAKNIQYL. The rearrangement joins TRBV6-1 to TRBJ2-4; unclear D gene. Germline CDR1 and CDR2: MNHNS and SASEGT. The CDR3 consists of 16 residues. Trimming took 6 bases from V and 1 from J, leaving 16 bases between them.

By sample share, this clonotype is medium-sized. The chain has TRBV29-1 and TRBJ2-7; 11 nucleotides match TRBD2. The J segment lost 7 bases and the V segment lost 2 bases, leaving 13 bases of the junction unmatched. Germline V gene data show CDR1 as SQVTM and CDR2 as ANQGSEA. This CDR3 is built from 16 residues. The CDR3 spells CSVEFASGRSTAEQYF. CDR3 DNA sequence: TGCAGCGTTGAATTCGCTAGCGGGAGGTCTACTGCTGAGCAGTACTTC.

The chain links TRBV6-2 or TRBV6-3 to TRBJ2-7; D possibly corresponds to TRBD1 (5 bases). From germline, CDR1 is MNHEY and CDR2 SVGEGT. Trimming removed 7 bases from V and 6 bases from J, with 16 bases in between. The CDR3 consists of 13 residues. This CDR3 reads CASTVERGGEQYF. The CDR3 nucleotides are TGTGCCAGCACTGTGGAAAGGGGTGGCGAGCAGTACTTC.

This clonotype was detected ten times or more. The CDR3 DNA reads as TGTGCCAGCACCCGAGGACAGGGGGTGAACAGCGACATTGAAGCTTTCTTT. This sequence encodes CASTRGQGVNSDIEAFF. This rearrangement joins TRBV6-7 to TRBJ1-1; 10 bases agree with TRBD1. TRBV6-7 is designated an ORF whose function remains uncertain. V was clipped by 7 bases and J by 7 bases; unmatched bases: 18. The CDR3 length is 17 residues.

The chain links TRBV21-1 to TRBJ2-1; TRBD2, the table's D call, was not compared with the DNA. TRBV21-1 is shown as a pseudogene. This CDR3 contains 19 residues. CDR3 residues: CASSKARISGRASYNGQFF. The CDR3 DNA reads as TGTGCCAGCAGCAAAGCGCGGATTAGCGGGAGGGCCTCCTACAATGGGCAGTTCTTC.

Remarks on this clonotype: Given a much more abundant clone one base away, this may be a read error. The chain employs TRBV28 and TRBJ2-3; TRBD2 matches 12 bases. From germline, CDR1 is MDHEN and CDR2 SYDVKM. This CDR3 has 15 amino acids. The CDR3 DNA follows: TGTGTCAGTGCTAGCGGGAGGGAATTCACAGATACGCAGTATTTT. It yields the protein CVSASGREFTDTQYF.

The CDR3 region has the DNA TGCAGTGCTATACCGGGCAGGGGCATCTCCTACGAGCAGTACTTC. Translation: CSAIPGRGISYEQYF. V gene TRBV20-1 combines with J gene TRBJ2-7; D might be TRBD1 (6 bases). V was cut by 4 bases and J by 0 bases, with 16 bases left in between. Germline V gene lookup returns CDR1 DFQATT and CDR2 SNEGSKA (reference sequence). This CDR3 contains 15 residues.

This clonotype has just one count. This sequence may be a read error, since a much larger clone differs from it by one base. The chain recombines TRBV7-9 with TRBJ1-5, with D unclear. The V end was cut by 0 bases, the J end by 7 bases, with 13 bases between. This CDR3 has 15 residues. Germline V gene lookup returns CDR1 SEHNR and CDR2 FQNEAQ (reference sequence). The CDR3 nucleotides read TGTGCCAGCAGCTTAGCGGTAGTGTCGGGGCAGCCCCAGCATTTT. This gives the protein CASSLAVVSGQPQHF.

A word on this clonotype: A read error may explain this, as a much larger clone is one base away. The rearrangement joins TRBV28 to TRBJ1-2; 7 nucleotides match TRBD1. The CDR3 consists of 15 residues. Germline V CDR1 and CDR2: MDHEN, SYDVKM. The CDR3 sequence is CASSFPSTGTYGCTF. DNA for the CDR3: TGTGCCAGCAGTTTCCCGTCGACAGGGACATATGGCTGCACCTTC.

The genes are TRBV6-5 and TRBJ2-7; TRBD1 agrees at 10 bases. This CDR3 comprises 15 residues. The trim removed 7 bases at V and 5 bases at J, leaving 11 bases unmatched. CDR1 and CDR2 (germline): MNHEY, SVGAGI. CDR3: CASNSQGQGFHEQYF. CDR3 DNA: TGTGCCAGCAATTCCCAGGGACAGGGGTTCCACGAGCAGTACTTC.

This clonotype was found once. Germline is not matched at one junction end, which may reflect a read error. The genes are TRBV11-2 and TRBJ2-1; a weak D match, TRBD2 (6 bases). This CDR3 comprises 13 residues. CDR1 and CDR2 from the germline V gene are SGHAT and FQNNGV. In nucleotides, the CDR3 is TGTGCCAACAGCGGGCGGATTCACATTGAGCAGTTCTTC. Translated, it gives CANSGRIHIEQFF.

About this clonotype itself: This sequence may be a read error, since a much larger clone differs from it by one base. Since the CDR3 does not end with the conserved phenylalanine or tryptophan, this likely comes from a read error. The V call is TRBV20-1, the J call TRBJ2-1; 13 bases match TRBD2. After removal of 6 bases from V and 8 bases from J, the junction contained 10 bases not matched to a gene. Germline V gene sequence: CDR1 DFQATT, CDR2 SNEGSKA (reference sequence). The CDR3 consists of 15 residues. Here the CDR3 reads CSARTSGSFSHEQFS. CDR3 DNA sequence: TGCAGTGCCCGGACTAGCGGGAGTTTTTCCCATGAGCAGTTCTCC.